A selection of T cell receptor beta chains follows, all from one sample in a study of technical replicates of blood from several donors. Clones were read by immunoSEQ multiplex PCR, and TCRdb kept only the in-frame ones, dropping some. The sample records approximately 88,000 clones, around 94% being singletons. Sequencing was carried out using T cells isolated from PBMCs. Every receptor here comes from a human donor in good health. CDR3s include the opening cysteine and the closing phenylalanine or tryptophan. D genes are given only for firm matches. The listing skips clone size in some rows; elsewhere it reads once, few, many or a size class.

clone_size j_call d_call v_call cdr3_aa cdr3_nt
- TRBJ2-3 - TRBV13 CASSLGLFGGYTDTQYF TGTGCCAGCAGCTTAGGCCTTTTCGGGGGATACACAGATACGCAGTATTTT
- TRBJ1-1 - TRBV28 CASRGPTEAFF TGTGCCAGCAGGGGGCCCACTGAAGCTTTCTTT
- TRBJ2-3 TRBD2 TRBV2 CASSVSGRAGGDTQYF TGTGCCAGCAGTGTAAGCGGGAGGGCCGGTGGAGATACGCAGTATTTT
- TRBJ1-2 TRBD1 TRBV30 CAWSRTGGGYTF TGTGCCTGGAGTAGGACAGGAGGTGGCTACACCTTC
- TRBJ1-1 - TRBV4-1 CASERGGVGAEAFF TGCGCCAGTGAAAGAGGGGGTGTAGGCGCTGAAGCTTTCTTT
- TRBJ2-7 - TRBV6-1 CAGGLGVYEQYF TGTGCCGGTGGACTGGGAGTCTACGAGCAGTACTTC
- TRBJ1-2 - TRBV21-1 CASRTTQGQGLYGYTF TGTGCCAGCAGGACTACCCAGGGCCAGGGGCTCTATGGCTACACCTTC
- TRBJ2-7 - TRBV19 CASSATAEQYF TGTGCCAGTAGTGCGACAGCCGAGCAGTACTTC
- TRBJ2-2 TRBD1 TRBV5-1 CASSFQQGVNTGELFF TGCGCCAGCAGCTTCCAACAGGGGGTGAACACCGGGGAGCTGTTTTTT
- TRBJ1-1 TRBD1 TRBV30 CAWMTDRETEAFF TGTGCCTGGATGACGGACAGGGAGACTGAAGCTTTCTTT
once TRBJ2-2 TRBD1 TRBV7-7 CASSVGGETGELFF TGTGCCAGCAGCGTAGGGGGCGAGACCGGGGAGCTGTTTTTT
- TRBJ1-3 - TRBV18 CASSFTGLREGNTIYF TGTGCCAGCTCATTTACGGGACTCCGAGAGGGAAACACCATATATTTT
few TRBJ1-2 - TRBV19 CASTTQVPTLRYGYTF TGTGCCAGTACCACACAGGTGCCGACCCTCCGTTATGGCTACACCTTC
- TRBJ1-2 TRBD1 TRBV16 CASSQGTAYGYTF TGTGCCAGCAGCCAGGGGACAGCTTATGGCTACACCTTC
- TRBJ2-1 TRBD1 TRBV25-1 CASSEDWAGGNEQFF TGTGCCAGCAGTGAAGACTGGGCAGGGGGAAATGAGCAGTTCTTC
- TRBJ2-7 TRBD1 TRBV2 CASSVRTGVGEQYF TGTGCCAGCAGTGTTAGGACAGGGGTTGGCGAGCAGTACTTC
- TRBJ2-1 - TRBV10-1 CASSERGAGGDEQFF TGCGCCAGCAGTGAGCGGGGGGCAGGGGGCGATGAGCAGTTCTTC
- TRBJ2-1 - TRBV28 CASSLGTRQFF TGTGCCAGCAGTTTAGGCACCCGGCAGTTCTTC
- TRBJ2-2 - TRBV30 CAWTQMAGTGELFF TGTGCCTGGACCCAAATGGCGGGCACCGGGGAGCTGTTTTTT
once TRBJ2-1 - TRBV7-8 CASSLGGTFNNEQFF TGTGCCAGCAGCTTAGGAGGGACTTTTAACAATGAGCAGTTCTTC
- TRBJ2-5 - TRBV4-1 CASSHGSGYQETQYF TGCGCCAGCAGCCACGGTAGCGGATACCAAGAGACCCAGTACTTC
- TRBJ2-1 TRBD2 TRBV19 CASRSSGSAYNEQFF TGTGCCAGTAGGAGTAGCGGGAGTGCCTACAATGAGCAGTTCTTC
- TRBJ2-3 TRBD2 TRBV7-2 CASSLGRGSRYTDTQYF TGTGCCAGCAGCTTAGGTCGCGGGAGCCGATACACAGATACGCAGTATTTT
once TRBJ2-7 - TRBV30 CAWREDSLPYEQYF TGTGCCTGGAGGGAGGACAGTTTACCCTACGAGCAGTACTTC
- TRBJ1-2 - TRBV5-1 CASSLTGIFYGYTF TGCGCCAGCAGCCTGACAGGTATATTCTATGGCTACACCTTC
once TRBJ1-2 - TRBV6-4 CASRPDLGSYGYTF TGTGCCAGCAGGCCGGACCTCGGGAGCTATGGCTACACCTTC
- TRBJ2-5 - TRBV18 CASSPLISHQETQYF TGTGCCAGCTCACCACTCATCAGTCACCAAGAGACCCAGTACTTC
- TRBJ2-1 TRBD2 TRBV2 CASSVSLADNEQFF TGTGCCAGCAGTGTCTCACTAGCGGACAATGAGCAGTTCTTC
- TRBJ2-3 - TRBV28 CASSFVIFRGSTETSTDTQYF TGTGCCAGCAGTTTTGTGATTTTTAGGGGGTCGACAGAGACTAGCACAGATACGCAGTATTTT
- TRBJ1-5 TRBD1 TRBV6-5 CARGTGGFHNQPQHF TGTGCCAGGGGGACAGGGGGCTTTCACAATCAGCCCCAGCATTTT
- TRBJ2-5 - TRBV6-6 CASSPPGSRKETQYF TGTGCCAGCAGTCCCCCCGGGAGTCGGAAGGAGACCCAGTACTTC